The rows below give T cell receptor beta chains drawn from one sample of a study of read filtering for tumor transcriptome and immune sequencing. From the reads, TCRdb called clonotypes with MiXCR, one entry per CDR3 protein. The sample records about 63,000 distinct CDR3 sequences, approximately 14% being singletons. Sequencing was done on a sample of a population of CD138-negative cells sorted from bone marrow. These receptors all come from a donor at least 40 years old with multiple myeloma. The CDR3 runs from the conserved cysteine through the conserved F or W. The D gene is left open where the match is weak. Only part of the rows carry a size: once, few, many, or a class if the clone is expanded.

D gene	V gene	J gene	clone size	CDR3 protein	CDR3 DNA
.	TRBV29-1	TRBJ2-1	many	CSVRWNSYNEQFF	TGCAGCGTTCGGTGGAACTCCTACAATGAGCAGTTCTTC
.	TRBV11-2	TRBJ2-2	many	CASSLGDGGELFF	TGTGCCAGCAGCTTAGGGGACGGGGGGGAGCTGTTTTTT
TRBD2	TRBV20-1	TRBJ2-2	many	CSAKGGRNTGELFF	TGCAGTGCCAAGGGAGGGAGAAACACCGGGGAGCTGTTTTTT
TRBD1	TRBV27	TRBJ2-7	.	CASSLGQGAHYERYF	TGTGCCAGCAGTTTAGGGCAGGGGGCCCACTACGAGCGGTACTTC
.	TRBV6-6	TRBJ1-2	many	CASGRNGYTF	TGTGCCAGCGGGAGGAATGGCTACACCTTC
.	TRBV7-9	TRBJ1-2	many	CASSPETPVYGYTF	TGTGCCAGCAGCCCAGAGACACCTGTCTATGGCTACACCTTC
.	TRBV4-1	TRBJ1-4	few	CASSQDRQGFEKLFF	TGCGCCAGCAGCCAAGATCGCCAGGGGTTTGAAAAACTGTTTTTT
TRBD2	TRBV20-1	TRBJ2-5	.	CSARDGRIAGIQETQYF	TGCAGTGCTAGAGATGGAAGAATAGCGGGGATCCAAGAGACCCAGTACTTC
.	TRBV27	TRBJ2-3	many	CASSLKGSHWGTDTQYF	TGTGCCAGCAGTCTTAAGGGGTCGCATTGGGGCACAGATACGCAGTATTTT
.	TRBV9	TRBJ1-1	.	CASSVATWVAEALF	TGTGCCAGCAGCGTAGCTACCTGGGTGGCTGAAGCTCTCTTT
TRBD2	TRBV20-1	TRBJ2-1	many	CSAPLFAGDYNEQFF	TGCAGTGCCCCTCTCTTTGCGGGAGACTACAATGAGCAGTTCTTC